Listed here is a single T cell receptor beta chain. Its antigen is not known. Documented time point: newly diagnosed GD, antithyroid drugs for less than 3 months. From RNA extracted from PBMCs, the TCR library was made. An approximately 10-milliliter sample of peripheral blood was drawn into EDTA tubes. The sample comes from a study of regulatory T cells in long-lasting Graves disease. Findings and caveats of the study: TRBV28, TRBJ1-2 and TRBJ2-5 were favored in persistent disease.

Library construction for TCR beta used iRepertoire HTBI primers and Arm-PCR of CDR3 regions. Methods used by the authors: Across all samples, about 59 TRBV segments and 15 or so TRBJ segments were identified. TCRdb re-analysed the multiplex PCR reads in MiXCR, keeping a single row per CDR3 protein. The V and J calls follow TCRdb's processing rather than the paper's. The repertoire holds roughly 500,000 distinct CDR3 sequences, with around 15% as singletons. With 4 bases clipped from V and 4 bases from J, the junction kept 9 bases outside the gene matches. CDR3 length: 16 residues. CDR1 and CDR2 (germline): MNHNS, SASEGT. This sample also belongs to another study, concerning T cells in Graves' hyperthyroidism and ophthalmopathy. That paper notes: Ophthalmopathy and stable hyperthyroidism were separated by a 13 V-J model.

The sequence was obtained from a woman aged 50 to 60 with Graves disease. Source: peripheral blood mononuclear cells (PBMCs), taken at new diagnosis, from a patient treated with antithyroid drugs. This sequence joins TRBV6-1 and TRBJ2-2; TRBD2 agrees at 7 bases. The CDR3 loop is CASSARTSPTTGELFF. CDR3 nucleotide sequence: TGTGCCAGCAGTGCACGGACTAGTCCTACCACCGGGGAGCTGTTTTTT.